The table lists the clone carrying this T cell receptor (beta chain) with a few counts. Its antigen is undetermined. TCRdb re-called the 5' RACE reads through MiXCR, storing one row per CDR3 protein. This table has 50,000 to 60,000 distinct CDR3 sequences, less than 25% appearing once. The V end was cut by 1 base, the J end by 2 bases, with 12 bases between. This CDR3 region has 16 residues. CDR1 DFQATT and CDR2 SNEGSKA come from the germline V gene (reference sequence). The sorted Tregs were CD4+CD25+CD127-/low cells. Study-level findings and limits: In terms of TCR gene usage, tumor memory CD4+ T cells clustered together with blood and lymph node memory CD4+ cells, as well as with lymph node naive CD4+ cells. Tumor-infiltrating Treg TCR alpha and beta sequences overlapped most with tumor naive CD4+ T cells, then blood naive.

The chain joins TRBV20-1 to TRBJ1-6; D gene uncertain. The sample was tumor-infiltrating Tregs sorted from the breast tumor. This TCR derives from a female donor with breast cancer. CDR3 nucleotide sequence: TGCAGTGCTAGAGCTCCGGACGGCACCTATAATTCACCCCTCCACTTT. It translates to CSARAPDGTYNSPLHF.